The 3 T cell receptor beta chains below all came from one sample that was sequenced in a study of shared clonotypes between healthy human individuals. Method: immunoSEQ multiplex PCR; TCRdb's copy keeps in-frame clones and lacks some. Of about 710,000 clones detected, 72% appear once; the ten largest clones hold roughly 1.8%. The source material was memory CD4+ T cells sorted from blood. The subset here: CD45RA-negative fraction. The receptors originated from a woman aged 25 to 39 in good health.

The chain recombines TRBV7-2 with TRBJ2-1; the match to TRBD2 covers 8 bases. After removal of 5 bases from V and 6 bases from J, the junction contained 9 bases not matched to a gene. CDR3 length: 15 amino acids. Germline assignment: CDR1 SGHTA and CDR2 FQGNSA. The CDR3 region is CASSTSGTRPNEQFF. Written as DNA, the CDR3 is TGTGCCAGCAGCACTTCCGGGACTAGACCCAATGAGCAGTTCTTC.

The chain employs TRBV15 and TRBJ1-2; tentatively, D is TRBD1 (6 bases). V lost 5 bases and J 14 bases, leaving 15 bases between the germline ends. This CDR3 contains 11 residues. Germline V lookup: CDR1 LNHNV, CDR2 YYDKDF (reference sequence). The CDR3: CATSLRTAKTF. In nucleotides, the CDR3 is TGTGCCACCAGCTTGAGGACAGCGAAAACCTTC.

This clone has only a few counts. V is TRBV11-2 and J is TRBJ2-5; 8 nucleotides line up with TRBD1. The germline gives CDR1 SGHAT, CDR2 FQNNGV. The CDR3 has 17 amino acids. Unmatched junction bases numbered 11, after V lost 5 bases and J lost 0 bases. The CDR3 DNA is TGTGCCAGCAGCCCCCTTTCCGGACAGGGCAACCAAGAGACCCAGTACTTC. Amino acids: CASSPLSGQGNQETQYF.